The present entry profiles one TCR beta chain with its context. Antigen unknown. This sample was taken from a study of cytomegalovirus exposure and HLA in healthy donors. Study-wide findings and caveats: In a later analysis, TCR beta V- and J-gene trimming was associated with a missense DCLRE1C variant. It was in a later analysis that TCR association rates were seen to vary by HLA locus, highest for DRB1 and lowest for HLA-C.

The CDR3 sequence is 15 residues long. Both 60 Vbeta primers and 13 Jbeta primers went into the PCR. TCRdb's table, derived via immunoSEQ multiplex PCR, lists solely in-frame clones and lacks some. The sample holds some 250,000 clones, around 80% seen once. This rearrangement joins TRBV21-1 to TRBJ2-3; TRBD2 is the table's D call, not checked against the DNA. TRBV21-1 is a listed pseudogene. The material sequenced was PBMCs. The clonotype originates from a woman aged 40 to 55 in good health and CMV-seropositive. CDR3 amino acids: CASSSPSGERDTQYF. As DNA, the CDR3 is TGTGCCAGCAGTTCCCCGAGCGGGGAAAGAGATACGCAGTATTTT.